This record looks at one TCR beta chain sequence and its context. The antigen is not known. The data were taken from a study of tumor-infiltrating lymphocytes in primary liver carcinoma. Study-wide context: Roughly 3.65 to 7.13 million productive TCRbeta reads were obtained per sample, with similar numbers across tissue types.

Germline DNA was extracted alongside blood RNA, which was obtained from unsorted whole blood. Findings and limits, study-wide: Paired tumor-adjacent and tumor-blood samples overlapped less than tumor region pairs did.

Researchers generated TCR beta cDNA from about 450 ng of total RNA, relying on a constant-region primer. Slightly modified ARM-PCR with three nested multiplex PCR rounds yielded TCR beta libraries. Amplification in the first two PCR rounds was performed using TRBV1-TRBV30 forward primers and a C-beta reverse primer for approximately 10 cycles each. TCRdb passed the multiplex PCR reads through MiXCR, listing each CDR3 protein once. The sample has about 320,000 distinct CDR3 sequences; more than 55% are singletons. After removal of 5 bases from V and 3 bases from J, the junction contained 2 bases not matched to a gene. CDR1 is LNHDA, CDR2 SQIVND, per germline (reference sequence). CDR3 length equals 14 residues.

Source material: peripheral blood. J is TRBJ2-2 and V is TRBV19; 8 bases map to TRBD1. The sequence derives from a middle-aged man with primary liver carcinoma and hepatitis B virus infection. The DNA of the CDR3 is TGTGCCAGTAGTTTGACAGGGGACACCGGGGAGCTGTTTTTT. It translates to CASSLTGDTGELFF.